This T cell receptor (beta chain) came from a study of patients and donors after allogeneic stem cell transplantation (TCRdb year 2020). Only a few counts were recorded for this clonotype. Its antigen is unknown. The sample holds no much larger clone one base away, and base qualities are not on file. Via the germline V gene, CDR1 is SNHLY and CDR2 FYNNEI. The junction carries 6 bases between V and J, which are trimmed by 3 bases and 7 bases respectively. The CDR3, cysteine through phenylalanine, is 11 amino acids long. Just the 33-base CDR3 DNA is kept, in frame starting at base 1. Library preparation was by RT-PCR. Data came from a NextSeq 550. TCRdb passed the public sequencing reads through fastp at Q25 and MiXCR, retaining productive beta sequences. Rows with a matching CDR3 protein are joined into one entry that keeps the most common DNA and genes. Across this sample there are some 880,000 distinct CDR3 sequences, with roughly 17% seen only once. The top ten clones comprise 5% to 7.5% of the sample.

The rearrangement joined TRBV2 to TRBJ1-2; no confident D gene assignment can be made. The TCR originated in a human donor who was either an allogeneic HSCT recipient or a stem cell or donor lymphocyte infusion donor (not recorded which). It is not recorded whose cells these are; they may come from a transplant donor. Sequencing used blood, either unsorted or a sorted T cell fraction (not recorded which). The encoded CDR3 is CASSEKGGYTF. Here is the DNA: TGTGCCAGCAGTGAGAAGGGTGGCTACACCTTC. Beyond the CDR3, the reference TRBV2 and TRBJ1-2 genes provide the residues; the full variable domain reads: EPEVTQTPSHQVTQMGQEVILRCVPISNHLYFYWYRQILGQKVEFLVSFYNNEISEKSEIFDDQFSVERPDGSNFTLKIRSTKLEDSAMYFCASSEKGGYTFGSGTRLTVV.